This T cell receptor (beta chain) was sequenced in a study of blood T cell repertoires in COVID-19. Study-wide context: Sample material is recorded as cDNA or gDNA derived from T cells, B-cell-depleted T cells, or PBMCs.

Study members were between roughly 18 and 100 years old and lived in 24 US regions. The data were produced by immunoSEQ multiplex PCR, yet TCRdb's version contains in-frame clones alone and is incomplete. Found here are a few hundred thousand clones, 65% to 85% of them singletons; the top ten hold about 7.7%. Source material: PBMCs or T cells enriched from blood (not recorded which). The clonotype was recovered from a woman aged 40-49 years with acute COVID-19.

CDR3 in DNA: TGTGCCAGCAGTTTTCCGACAGGGTCCTATGGCTACACCTTC. This sequence encodes CASSFPTGSYGYTF. This chain connects TRBV28 to TRBJ1-2; 7 positions agree with TRBD1. Germline V CDR1 and CDR2: MDHEN, SYDVKM. With V trimmed by 3 bases and J by 4 bases, 5 bases remained unmatched. The CDR3 is 14 amino acids.